This T cell receptor beta chain is from a study of T-cell memory formation after mild COVID-19 (dated by TCRdb to the early 2020s). Context from the whole study: TCR sequence clusters from the two donors were largely donor specific. In a couple of donors, T-cell clones that expanded and contracted after mild COVID-19 were followed by sequencing TCRalpha and TCRbeta repertoires longitudinally. Two young, previously healthy adult volunteers, one female and one male, were included in the cohort. Beyond this particular receptor, the publication reports: Only two mild cases were covered in the study, and larger cohorts including severe cases with pre-infection samples were considered necessary. Some responding clones were found in pre-infection memory, which suggests that pre-existing cross-reactive memory T cells took part in the SARS-CoV-2 response. Whether the second-wave clones peaking on day 37 were SARS-CoV-2 specific was not confirmed. Balanced CD4/CD8 phenotypes were observed for clones contracting from day 15 to 85, whereas a bias towards CD4+ was observed for a second wave of clones expanding from day 15 to 37. Contracting CD4+ clones turned up mainly in the CM and EM memory subsets, whereas EMRA was where CD8+ clones were enriched.

Taken from the germline V gene, the CDR1 and CDR2 loops are MGHRA and YSYEKL. The CDR3 holds 14 amino acids from the cysteine to the phenylalanine. Only CDR3 DNA is held: 42 bases, read in frame from base 1. This clonotype was counted a few times. No antigen is known for it. At one end the junction does not follow the germline gene, possibly because of a read error. Ficoll-Paque density gradient centrifugation was the method used to isolate PBMCs. The reads were generated on an Illumina NovaSeq 6000. cDNA libraries for TCRalpha and TCRbeta were prepared by 5'RACE using constant-segment primers, with sample barcodes and unique molecular identifiers added. RNA was extracted from every sample with Trizol reagent. Libraries were amplified in two PCR steps, with a second sample barcode and Illumina TruSeq adapters added in the second step. Sequencing of libraries was performed on an Illumina NovaSeq with 2 x 150 bp paired-end reads. The published analysis was carried out like this. The reads were demultiplexed and collapsed into UMI-guided consensus sequences using migec v1.2.7. Using mixcr v2.1.11, UMI consensuses were aligned to TRA and TRB V and J templates and then assembled into clonotypes. Expanded or contracted clonotypes were those called significant by both edgeR and NoisET, with noise models trained on biological replicates. For edgeR calls, a false discovery rate-adjusted p below 0.01 and a log2 fold-change threshold of 1 were applied. As an exploratory analysis of dynamics, max-normalized trajectories of the 1000 most abundant clonotypes were examined with PCA combined with hierarchical clustering. The CD4 or CD8 phenotype of responding clones was assigned using the separately sequenced CD4+ and CD8+ repertoires. Clones were called with MiXCR by TCRdb after fastp trimmed the public reads at Q25, and only in-frame beta chains were retained. CDR3 protein sequences are deduplicated, and each keeps its most common genes and DNA. TCRdb assigned the V and J calls; the authors' analysis was not used. For this sample the table gives hundreds of thousands of distinct CDR3 sequences, of which roughly 25% were detected only once. Around 12% of the sample belongs to the ten largest clones.

The sequence links TRBV4-1 to TRBJ2-7; TRBD2 lines up with 8 middle nucleotides. The TCR originated in an adult woman who had mild COVID-19 (a few samples of this study predate the infection). The sample titles of this study are shuffled in the database, so cell type and time point are left out; the donor was told from shared clones. Material: PBMCs or a T cell subset sorted from them (not recorded which). The DNA is as follows: TGTGCCAGCAGCCAAGGGCGGGGGGTATACGAGCAGTACTTC. It encodes CASSQGRGVYEQYF.